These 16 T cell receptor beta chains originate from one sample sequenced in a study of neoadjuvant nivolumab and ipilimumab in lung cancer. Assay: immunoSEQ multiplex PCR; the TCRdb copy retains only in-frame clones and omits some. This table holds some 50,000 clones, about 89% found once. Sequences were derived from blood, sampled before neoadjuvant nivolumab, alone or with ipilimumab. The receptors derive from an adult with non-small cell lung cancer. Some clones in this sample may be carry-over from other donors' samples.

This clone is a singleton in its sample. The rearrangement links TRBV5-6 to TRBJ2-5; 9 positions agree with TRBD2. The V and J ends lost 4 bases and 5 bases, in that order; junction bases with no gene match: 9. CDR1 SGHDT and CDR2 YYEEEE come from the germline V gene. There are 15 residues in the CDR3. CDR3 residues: CASSLEAGGFETQYF. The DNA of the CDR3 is TGTGCCAGCAGCCTTGAAGCGGGAGGCTTTGAGACCCAGTACTTC.

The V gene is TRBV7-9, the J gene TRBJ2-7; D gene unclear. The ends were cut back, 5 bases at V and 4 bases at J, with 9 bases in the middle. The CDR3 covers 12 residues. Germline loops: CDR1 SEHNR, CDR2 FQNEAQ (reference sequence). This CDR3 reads CASSPAGYEQYF. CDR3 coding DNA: TGTGCCAGCAGCCCCGCCGGGTACGAGCAGTACTTC.

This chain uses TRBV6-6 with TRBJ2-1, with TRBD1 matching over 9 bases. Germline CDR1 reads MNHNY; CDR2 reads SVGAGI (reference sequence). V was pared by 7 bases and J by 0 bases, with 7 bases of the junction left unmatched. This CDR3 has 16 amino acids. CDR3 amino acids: CASTPDRGASYNEQFF. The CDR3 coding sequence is TGTGCCAGCACCCCCGACAGGGGGGCCTCCTACAATGAGCAGTTCTTC.

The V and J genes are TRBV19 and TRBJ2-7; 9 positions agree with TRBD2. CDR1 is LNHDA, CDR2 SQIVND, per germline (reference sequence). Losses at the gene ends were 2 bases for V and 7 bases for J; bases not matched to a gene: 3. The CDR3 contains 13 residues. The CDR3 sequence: CASSIRLAGEQYF. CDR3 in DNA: TGTGCCAGTAGTATACGGCTAGCGGGGGAGCAGTACTTC. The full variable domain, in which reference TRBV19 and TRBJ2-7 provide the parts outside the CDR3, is DGGITQSPKYLFRKEGQNVTLSCEQNLNHDAMYWYRQDPGQGLRLIYYSQIVNDFQKGDIAEGYSVSREKKESFPLTVTSAQKNPTAFYLCASSIRLAGEQYFGPGTRLTVT.

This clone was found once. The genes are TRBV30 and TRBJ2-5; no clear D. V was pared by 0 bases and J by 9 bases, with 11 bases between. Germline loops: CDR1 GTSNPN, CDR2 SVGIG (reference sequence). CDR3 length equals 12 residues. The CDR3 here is CAWSVSGLAQYF. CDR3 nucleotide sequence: TGTGCCTGGAGTGTATCAGGTTTGGCCCAGTACTTC.

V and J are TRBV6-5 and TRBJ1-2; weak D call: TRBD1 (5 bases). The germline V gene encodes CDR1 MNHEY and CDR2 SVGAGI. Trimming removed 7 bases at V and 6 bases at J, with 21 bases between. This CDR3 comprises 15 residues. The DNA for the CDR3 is TGTGCCAGCAAGGCACTGGCCGCTATAGGGGATGGCTACACCTTC. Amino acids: CASKALAAIGDGYTF.

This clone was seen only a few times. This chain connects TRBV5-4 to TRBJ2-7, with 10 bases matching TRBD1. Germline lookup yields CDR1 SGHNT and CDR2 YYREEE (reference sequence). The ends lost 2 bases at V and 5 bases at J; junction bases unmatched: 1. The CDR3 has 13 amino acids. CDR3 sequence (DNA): TGTGCCAGCAGCTTCGACAGGGGGCACGAGCAGTACTTC. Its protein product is CASSFDRGHEQYF.

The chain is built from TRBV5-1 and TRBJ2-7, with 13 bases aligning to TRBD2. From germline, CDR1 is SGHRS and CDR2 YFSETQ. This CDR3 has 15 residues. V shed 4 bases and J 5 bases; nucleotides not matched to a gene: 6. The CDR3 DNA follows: TGCGCCAGCAGCGGCGGGACTAGCGGGACCCACGAGCAGTACTTC. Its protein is CASSGGTSGTHEQYF.

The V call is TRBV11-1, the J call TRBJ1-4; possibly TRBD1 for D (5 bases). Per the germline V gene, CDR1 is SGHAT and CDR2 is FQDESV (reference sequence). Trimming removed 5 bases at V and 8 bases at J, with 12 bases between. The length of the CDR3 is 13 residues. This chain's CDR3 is CASSDGGGEKLFF. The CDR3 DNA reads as TGTGCCAGCAGCGATGGGGGAGGAGAAAAACTGTTTTTT.

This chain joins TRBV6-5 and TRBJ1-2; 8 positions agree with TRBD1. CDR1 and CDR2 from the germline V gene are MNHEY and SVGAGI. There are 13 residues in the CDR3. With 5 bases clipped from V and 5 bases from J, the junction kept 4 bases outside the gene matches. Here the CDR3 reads CASSVTGVYGYTF. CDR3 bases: TGTGCCAGCAGTGTGACAGGGGTTTATGGCTACACCTTC.

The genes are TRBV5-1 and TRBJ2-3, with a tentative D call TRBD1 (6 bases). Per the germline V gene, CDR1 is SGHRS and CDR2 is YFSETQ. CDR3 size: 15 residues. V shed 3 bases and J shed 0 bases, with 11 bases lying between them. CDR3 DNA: TGCGCCAGCAGCTCGGGACAAACAAGCACAGATACGCAGTATTTT. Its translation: CASSSGQTSTDTQYF.

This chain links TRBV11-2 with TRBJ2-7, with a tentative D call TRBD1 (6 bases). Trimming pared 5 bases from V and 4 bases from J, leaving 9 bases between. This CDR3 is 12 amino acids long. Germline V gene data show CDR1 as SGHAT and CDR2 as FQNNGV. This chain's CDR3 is CASSPQGYEQYF. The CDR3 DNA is TGTGCCAGCAGCCCCCAGGGGTACGAGCAGTACTTC.

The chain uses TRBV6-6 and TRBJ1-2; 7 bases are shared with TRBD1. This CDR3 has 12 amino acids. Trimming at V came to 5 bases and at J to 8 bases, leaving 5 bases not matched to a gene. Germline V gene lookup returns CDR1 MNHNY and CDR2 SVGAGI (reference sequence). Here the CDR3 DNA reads TGTGCCAGCAGTCCCCAGGGGGAGGGCTACACCTTC. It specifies CASSPQGEGYTF.

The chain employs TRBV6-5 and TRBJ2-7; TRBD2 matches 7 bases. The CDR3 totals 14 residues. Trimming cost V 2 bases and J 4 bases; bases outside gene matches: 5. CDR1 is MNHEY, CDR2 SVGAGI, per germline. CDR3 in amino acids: CASSYGPSGYEQYF. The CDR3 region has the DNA TGTGCCAGCAGTTACGGGCCTAGCGGATACGAGCAGTACTTC.

Here the CDR3 reads CAISRDGNTEAFF. The CDR3 DNA follows: TGTGCCATCAGTCGGGACGGGAACACTGAAGCTTTCTTT. V is TRBV10-3 and J is TRBJ1-1; TRBD1 might be the D (5 bases). Germline CDR1 and CDR2: ENHRY and SYGVKD. V lost 5 bases to trimming and J lost 1 base, with 8 bases between them. This CDR3 region has 13 residues.

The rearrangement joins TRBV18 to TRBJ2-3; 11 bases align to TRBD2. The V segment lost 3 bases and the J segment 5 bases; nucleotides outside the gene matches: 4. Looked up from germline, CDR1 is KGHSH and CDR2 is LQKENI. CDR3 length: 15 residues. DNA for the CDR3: TGTGCCAGCTCACCCGCTAGCGGGAGGATAGATACGCAGTATTTT. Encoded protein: CASSPASGRIDTQYF.